This TCR beta chain was captured in a study of breast tumors, draining lymph nodes, adjacent tissues. General observations from the study: Most tumor T cells seemingly derive from lymph node, then expand in tumor. Compared with lymph nodes, tumors were less diverse; compared with nontumor tissue, more.

The CDR3 spans 16 residues. Germline V CDR1 and CDR2: KGHSH, LQKENI. V lost 3 bases to trimming and J lost 2 bases; unmatched junction nucleotides: 8. TCRdb recomputed calls from the multiplex PCR reads with MiXCR, one row per CDR3 protein. The top ten hold over 2% of the sample, which has about 130,000 distinct CDR3 sequences, around 20% seen once. Concerning this clonotype itself: The antigen remains undetermined. This could be a read error, since a much larger clone is one nucleotide away. No conserved phenylalanine or tryptophan is present at the end of the CDR3, so a read error is the likely explanation.

Axillary draining lymph nodes of breast cancer patients supplied the node samples. The specimen was axillary lymph node tissue. J is TRBJ2-7 and V is TRBV18; 9 bases are shared with TRBD1. The receptor was isolated from a female donor with breast cancer. Some clones in this sample may be carry-over from other donors' samples. The CDR3 DNA reads TGTGCCAGCTCACCTCCGGGACAGGGAGCCCCCTACGAGCAGTACTCC. Amino acids: CASSPPGQGAPYEQYS.